Sequencing of this T cell receptor (beta chain) was carried out in a study of T-cell memory formation after mild COVID-19. General study results and limits: In second-wave clones peaking day 37, SARS-CoV-2 specificity remained unconfirmed. Most CD4+ clones that shrank were in CM and EM, while CD8+ ones turned up in EMRA.

About this clonotype itself: What it binds is not known.

The 5'RACE method, run with constant-segment primers, produced TCR alpha and TCR beta cDNA libraries (carrying sample barcodes and UMIs). TCRdb re-analysed the 5' RACE reads in MiXCR, keeping a single row per CDR3 protein. The table includes around 47,000 distinct CDR3 sequences, 7.5% to 10% detected once. V lost 3 bases and J lost 6, with 17 bases in between. Germline CDR1 reads LGHNA; CDR2 reads YNFKEQ. This CDR3 region has 15 residues. The specimen was PBMCs or a T cell subset sorted from them (not recorded which). V gene TRBV4-2 combines with J gene TRBJ1-1; a possible D gene is TRBD1 (5 bases). The receptor comes from an adult woman who had mild COVID-19 (a few samples of this study predate the infection). Cell type and time point are not known. As DNA, the CDR3 is TGTGCCAGCAGCCAGTCGATGGGGCGAAGATCTGAAGCTTTCTTT. It yields the protein CASSQSMGRRSEAFF.